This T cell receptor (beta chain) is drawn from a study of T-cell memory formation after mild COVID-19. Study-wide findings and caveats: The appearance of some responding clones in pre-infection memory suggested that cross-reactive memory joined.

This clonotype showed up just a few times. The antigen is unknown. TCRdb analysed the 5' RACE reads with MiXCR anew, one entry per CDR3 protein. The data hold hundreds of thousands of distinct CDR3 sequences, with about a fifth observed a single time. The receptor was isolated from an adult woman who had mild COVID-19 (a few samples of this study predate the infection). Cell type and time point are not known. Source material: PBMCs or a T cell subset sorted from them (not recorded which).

In nucleotides, the CDR3 is TGTGCCACCAGACCCGGGACAGGGAAGAGTCGGGGAGATACGCAGTATTTT. It encodes CATRPGTGKSRGDTQYF. V is TRBV24-1 and J is TRBJ2-3; 9 bases line up with TRBD1. Germline CDR1 reads KGHDR; CDR2 reads SFDVKD. The CDR3 runs to 17 residues. J lost 5 bases, V lost 7 bases, and 15 bases had no gene match.